This passage covers 19 T cell receptor beta chains from one sample sequenced in a study of blood T cell repertoires in COVID-19. Generated by immunoSEQ multiplex PCR, the TCRdb table keeps only in-frame clones and is missing some. The sample has 240,000 or so clones, 86% seen once. The sample consisted of PBMCs or T cells enriched from blood (not recorded which). The receptors stem from a woman in her forties or fifties who had recovered from COVID-19.

This chain joins TRBV5-6 and TRBJ2-1; 7 nucleotides align to TRBD2. From germline, CDR1 is SGHDT and CDR2 YYEEEE. The ends lost 3 bases at V and 2 bases at J; junction bases unmatched: 8. The CDR3 sequence is 16 residues long. The CDR3 loop is CASSWGTGGPYNEQFF. The CDR3 DNA follows: TGTGCCAGCAGCTGGGGGACGGGAGGACCCTACAATGAGCAGTTCTTC.

This chain uses TRBV30 with TRBJ1-1, with a weak D call TRBD1 (5 bases). The CDR3 consists of 17 residues. The V gene lost 3 bases and the J gene lost 0 bases, with 20 bases spanning the gap. Germline V gives CDR1 GTSNPN, CDR2 SVGIG (reference sequence). In DNA, the CDR3 is TGTGCCTGGAGGAGATTTATTACCGGGACTATGAACACTGAAGCTTTCTTT. Its translation is CAWRRFITGTMNTEAFF.

This chain uses TRBV6-5 with TRBJ2-1; 16 bases map to TRBD2. This CDR3 region has 15 residues. Germline loops: CDR1 MNHEY, CDR2 SVGAGI. V was pared by 8 bases and J by 9 bases, with 7 bases of the junction left unmatched. CDR3 bases: TGTGCCAGCCTTTCGGGACTAGCGGGGGGGGGTGAGCAGTTCTTC. This gives the protein CASLSGLAGGGEQFF.

V and J are TRBV7-2 and TRBJ2-1, with D possibly being TRBD1 (5 bases). V was shortened by 10 bases and J by 7 bases, with 26 bases between the two germline ends. Per the germline V gene, CDR1 is SGHTA and CDR2 is FQGNSA. The CDR3 is 16 amino acids. The CDR3 is CATRPVRTSLENEQFF. CDR3 DNA: TGTGCCACCCGTCCGGTCAGGACATCCCTGGAGAATGAGCAGTTCTTC.

This rearrangement joins TRBV28 to TRBJ2-3; D ambiguous. Trimming cost V 6 bases and J 2 bases, with 6 bases left between them. Germline V gene sequence: CDR1 MDHEN, CDR2 SYDVKM. CDR3 length: 12 residues. The CDR3, as DNA: TGTGCCAGCAGCCCCCACACAGATACGCAGTATTTT. This sequence encodes CASSPHTDTQYF.

The chain joins TRBV4-1 to TRBJ1-2; D is possibly TRBD1 (6 bases). Germline V CDR1 and CDR2: MGHRA, YSYEKL. V was trimmed by 5 bases and J by 2 bases, leaving 18 bases between them. The CDR3 has 16 residues. CDR3: CASSFVTGRINYGYTF. CDR3 in DNA: TGCGCCAGCAGCTTTGTGACAGGACGGATAAACTATGGCTACACCTTC.

This chain joins TRBV24-1 and TRBJ1-5; D is undetermined. Germline lookup yields CDR1 KGHDR and CDR2 SFDVKD. Trimming stripped 5 bases from V and 0 bases from J, with 10 bases between. The CDR3 totals 15 residues. CDR3 residues: CATSGHADSNQPQHF. The DNA of the CDR3 is TGTGCCACCAGTGGGCATGCGGATAGCAATCAGCCCCAGCATTTT.

This chain connects TRBV29-1 to TRBJ2-7; perhaps TRBD2 as D (5 bases). Germline V gene sequence: CDR1 SQVTM, CDR2 ANQGSEA. V shed 4 bases and J shed 4 bases, with 11 bases lying between them. There are 12 residues in the CDR3. The CDR3 loop is CSVGRTEYEQYF. The CDR3 DNA reads as TGCAGCGTTGGACGGACTGAGTACGAGCAGTACTTC.

The rearrangement uses TRBV12-3 or TRBV12-4 and TRBJ1-3, with D possibly being TRBD1 (6 bases). Trimming took off 5 bases at V and 11 bases at J, with 13 bases between the two ends. The CDR3 is made up of 12 amino acids. CDR3 coding DNA: TGTGCCAGCAGTACTTACAGGGCTCCCATATATTTT. The encoded protein is CASSTYRAPIYF.

This clone came up once. The genes are TRBV10-3 and TRBJ2-1; D unclear. Trimming removed 6 bases at V and 5 bases at J, with 17 bases between. CDR3 length: 15 amino acids. From germline, CDR1 is ENHRY and CDR2 SYGVKD. The CDR3 bases are TGTGCCATCAGCGCCACCCAGGATTTGCACAATGAGCAGTTCTTC. Translated, it gives CAISATQDLHNEQFF.

The chain links TRBV29-1 to TRBJ2-2; weak D call: TRBD2 (6 bases). The germline gives CDR1 SQVTM, CDR2 ANQGSEA. With 5 bases removed from V and 5 bases from J, the gap between germline ends came to 9 bases. CDR3 length: 12 residues. CDR3 nucleotides: TGCAGCGTTAGGAGGGGAACCGGGGAGCTGTTTTTT. Translating it yields CSVRRGTGELFF.

The chain combines TRBV30 with TRBJ1-2, with a weak D call TRBD1 (6 bases). Trimming stripped 2 bases from V and 2 bases from J, with 9 bases between. From germline, CDR1 is GTSNPN and CDR2 SVGIG (reference sequence). The CDR3 totals 13 residues. CDR3 sequence (DNA): TGTGCCTGGAGTAAAACAGGGAACTATGGCTACACCTTC. Translation gives CAWSKTGNYGYTF.

This rearrangement joins TRBV7-8 to TRBJ2-3; D might be TRBD2 (6 bases). Germline-derived CDR1 and CDR2 are SGHVS and FQNEAQ. V was cut by 5 bases and J by 2 bases, with 14 bases left in between. This CDR3 comprises 15 residues. CDR3 nucleotide sequence: TGTGCCAGCAGCGGCGGGACTTTCTACACAGATACGCAGTATTTT. It specifies CASSGGTFYTDTQYF.

The genes are TRBV13 and TRBJ2-1; 9 bases are shared with TRBD2. V was pared by 3 bases and J by 6 bases, with 12 bases of the junction left unmatched. The CDR3 runs to 17 residues. Per the germline V gene, CDR1 is PRHDT and CDR2 is FYEKMQ (reference sequence). The CDR3 DNA follows: TGTGCCAGCAGCTTTATCACCCCAGCGGGAGGCCGCAATGAGCAGTTCTTC. Translation: CASSFITPAGGRNEQFF.

This sequence joins TRBV13 and TRBJ1-2; no clear D gene. V was clipped by 0 bases and J by 5 bases, with 7 bases between them. Germline V gene data show CDR1 as PRHDT and CDR2 as FYEKMQ (reference sequence). This CDR3 is built from 13 residues. This CDR3 reads CASSLGVAYGYTF. DNA of the CDR3: TGTGCCAGCAGCTTAGGGGTAGCTTATGGCTACACCTTC.

The rearrangement joins TRBV6-5 to TRBJ2-2; D may be TRBD2 (6 bases). CDR1 and CDR2 (germline): MNHEY, SVGAGI. V was cut by 0 bases and J by 4 bases, with 12 bases left in between. The CDR3 covers 16 residues. The CDR3 loop reads CASSYSTMGGTGELFF. In DNA form, the CDR3 reads TGTGCCAGCAGTTACTCGACGATGGGAGGCACCGGGGAGCTGTTTTTT.

The J gene is TRBJ2-5, the V gene TRBV7-2, with 8 bases lining up with TRBD2. The CDR3 is 15 residues long. The junction had 14 bases not matched to a gene; V was cut back by 7 bases and J by 7 bases. Germline V lookup: CDR1 SGHTA, CDR2 FQGNSA. In DNA form, the CDR3 reads TGTGCCAGCATTCCAAGGGAGGCCGCGGGAGGGACCCAGTACTTC. It encodes CASIPREAAGGTQYF. Variable domain in full (rest from reference TRBV7-2 and TRBJ2-5): GAGVSQSPSNKVTEKGKDVELRCDPISGHTALYWYRQSLGQGLEFLIYFQGNSAPDKSGLPSDRFSAERTGGSVSTLTIQRTQQEDSAVYLCASIPREAAGGTQYFGPGTRLLVL.

The chain is built from TRBV6-5 and TRBJ2-7, with 8 bases lining up with TRBD2. The CDR3 extends over 15 amino acids. The V gene's germline CDR1 is MNHEY and CDR2 SVGAGI. The J segment lost 4 bases and the V segment lost 4 bases, leaving 9 bases of the junction unmatched. The CDR3 DNA sequence: TGTGCCAGCAGTTCCTCGAGCGGGAGAGGGTACGAGCAGTACTTC. This codes for CASSSSSGRGYEQYF.

This sequence joins TRBV7-9 and TRBJ1-5, with 10 bases matching TRBD1. Germline CDR1 SEHNR, CDR2 FQNEAQ (reference sequence). This CDR3 region has 16 residues. The junction had 4 bases not matched to a gene; V was cut back by 1 base and J by 4 bases. The CDR3 DNA sequence: TGTGCCAGCAGCTTAGTCGAGGACAGGGGGAATCAGCCCCAGCATTTT. This translates into CASSLVEDRGNQPQHF. Full variable domain (remainder filled in from reference TRBV7-9 and TRBJ1-5): DTGVSQNPRHKITKRGQNVTFRCDPISEHNRLYWYRQTLGQGPEFLTYFQNEAQLEKSRLLSDRFSAERPKGSFSTLEIQRTEQGDSAMYLCASSLVEDRGNQPQHFGDGTRLSIL.